These T cell receptor beta chains were read from a single sample in a study of blood T cells in healthy people across ages. Each CDR3 protein is one row after TCRdb ran MiXCR on the 5' RACE reads. The data contain 730,000 or so distinct CDR3 sequences, about 40% of them singletons. The material sequenced was blood. The receptors derive from a woman between 55 and 75 years old in good health. Each CDR3 is given with its conserved first and last residue. A D gene is named only where the DNA matches it firmly. Only part of the rows carry a size: once, few, many, or a class if the clone is expanded.

clone_size	j_call	v_call	d_call	cdr3_nt	cdr3_aa
NA	TRBJ2-5	TRBV4-1	NA	TGCGCCAGCAGCATTACAGGGTCGGAGACCCAGTACTTC	CASSITGSETQYF
few	TRBJ2-3	TRBV10-2	NA	TGCGCCAGCAGCGACTCGACAGTCCGCACAGATACGCAGTATTTT	CASSDSTVRTDTQYF
NA	TRBJ1-6	TRBV5-1	TRBD1	TGCGCCAGCAGCTCGGGACAGGGGTCTTCTAATTCACCCCTCCACTTT	CASSSGQGSSNSPLHF
few	TRBJ2-7	TRBV7-2	TRBD2	TGTGCCAGCAGCTTGTGGGCTAGCGGGAGGTCCTGGGACTACGAGCAGTACTTC	CASSLWASGRSWDYEQYF
NA	TRBJ1-6	TRBV20-1	NA	TGCAGTGCTAGAGAGGCCCCCGGTGAAGGTTCACCCCTCCACTTT	CSAREAPGEGSPLHF
few	TRBJ1-2	TRBV7-9	NA	TGTGCCAGCAGCTTCGGGGATTGGGGCTACACCTTC	CASSFGDWGYTF
NA	TRBJ1-1	TRBV13	NA	TGTGCCAGCAGCCAGAGAAGAATGAACACTGAAGCTTTCTTT	CASSQRRMNTEAFF
NA	TRBJ2-1	TRBV5-5	NA	TGTGCCAGCAGCCCGAGAGTGGACGGATCCTACAATGAGCAGTTCTTC	CASSPRVDGSYNEQFF
NA	TRBJ2-3	TRBV7-8	TRBD1	TGTGCCAGCAGCCGGGCGGCGGGGACAGGGGAAGATATGCAGTATTTT	CASSRAAGTGEDMQYF
NA	TRBJ2-1	TRBV4-2	NA	TGTGCCAGCAGCCCCGCCGGGACCCGGTCCTACAATGAGCAGTTCTTC	CASSPAGTRSYNEQFF
NA	TRBJ1-2	TRBV20-1	NA	TGCAGTGCTCAGGACCCCAACCGGCGAGGGGGCTACACCTTC	CSAQDPNRRGGYTF
NA	TRBJ2-1	TRBV5-1	NA	TGCGCCAGCAGTCCGGCCCCAACGGATGAGCAGTTCTTC	CASSPAPTDEQFF
many	TRBJ2-7	TRBV6-6	NA	TGTGCCAGCAGTCCTGGACCGACCTACGAGCAGTACTTC	CASSPGPTYEQYF
NA	TRBJ1-2	TRBV20-1	TRBD1	TGCAGTGTCCCACCCTACGAAGGACAGGTCTATGGCTACACCTTC	CSVPPYEGQVYGYTF
NA	TRBJ1-5	TRBV29-1	NA	TGCAGCGTTGGAGGGACTTCACTTAGCAATCAGCCCCAGCATTTT	CSVGGTSLSNQPQHF
NA	TRBJ2-5	TRBV7-3	NA	TGTGCCAGCAGCACGCGTGGGCAGGGTGTGGATGAGCAGTACTTC	CASSTRGQGVDEQYF
NA	TRBJ2-5	TRBV6-6	TRBD1	TGTGCCAGCAGTTCGACAGGGGGCTTTGGAGAGACCCAGTACTTC	CASSSTGGFGETQYF
few	TRBJ1-2	TRBV5-1	TRBD1	TGCGCCAGCAGCCCTGGGGGGAGCCGACAGGGGACCCACTATGGCTACACCTTC	CASSPGGSRQGTHYGYTF
NA	TRBJ1-1	TRBV12-3/TRBV12-4	NA	TGTGCCAGCAGCTCCCCGGGGGTAAGGGGGAACACTGAAGCTTTCTTT	CASSSPGVRGNTEAFF
once	TRBJ2-1	TRBV9	NA	TGTGCCAGCACATCGGGACAAGACTCCTACAATGAGCAGTTCTTC	CASTSGQDSYNEQFF
few	TRBJ1-5	TRBV20-1	NA	TGCAGTGCTAGTTCGGGCACGGGAAATCAGCCCCAGCATTTT	CSASSGTGNQPQHF
few	TRBJ1-6	TRBV5-1	NA	TGCGCCAGCAGCTTGGGAGGATATTCACCCCTCCACTTT	CASSLGGYSPLHF
few	TRBJ2-7	TRBV14	NA	TGTGCCAGCAGGCTACGGGGGACGCAGTCCTGCTACGAGCAGTACTTC	CASRLRGTQSCYEQYF
NA	TRBJ2-5	TRBV5-1	NA	TGCACCAGCACCAGGACAGCAGATCCACAAGAGACCCAGTACTTC	CTSTRTADPQETQYF
NA	TRBJ1-2	TRBV7-9	TRBD1	TGTGCCAGCAGCCACCCCGGACAGGGAATCGTCTATGGCTACACCTTC	CASSHPGQGIVYGYTF
few	TRBJ1-1	TRBV4-3	NA	TGCGCCAGCAGCCAAGATCGACAGAACACTGAAGCTTTCTTT	CASSQDRQNTEAFF
many	TRBJ2-5	TRBV6-2/TRBV6-3	NA	TGTGCCAGCAGTTACGGGGGGAGAATAGAGACCCAGTACTTC	CASSYGGRIETQYF
few	TRBJ1-4	TRBV7-6	TRBD1	TGTGCCAGCAGCTTAGAACAGGGGAATGAAAAACTGTTTTTT	CASSLEQGNEKLFF
many	TRBJ2-1	TRBV29-1	NA	TGCAGCGTTGCCCCGGGGGGCCTCAATGAGCAGTTCTTC	CSVAPGGLNEQFF
NA	TRBJ2-3	TRBV20-1	NA	TGCAGTGCTAGAGATGCGGACCCCACAGATACGCAGTATTTT	CSARDADPTDTQYF
many	TRBJ2-1	TRBV7-2	TRBD2	TGTGCCAGCAGCTTAGAACTAGCGGGGGCCAATGAGCAGTTCTTC	CASSLELAGANEQFF
few	TRBJ2-3	TRBV20-1	NA	TGCAGTGCTTCGTCTACAGGGGAGGGAGATACGCAGTATTTT	CSASSTGEGDTQYF
NA	TRBJ1-2	TRBV20-1	NA	TGCAGTGCTAGTATCCCAGGGGAGAGAGGCTACACCTTC	CSASIPGERGYTF